Here is one TCR beta chain with its context. The data were obtained in a study of blood T cell repertoires in COVID-19. For the study at large: The study drew acute and convalescent COVID-19 samples from the United States, Italy and Spain.

Germline loops: CDR1 LNHDA, CDR2 SQIVND (reference sequence). V shed 4 bases and J 0 bases; nucleotides not matched to a gene: 5. The CDR3 extends over 16 amino acids. Produced via immunoSEQ multiplex PCR; TCRdb's table is partial and in-frame only. The sample has approximately 82,000 clones, around 83% seen once; the top ten hold about 35%. The material sequenced was peripheral blood. This clonotype was sampled from a woman in her 70s with acute or convalescent COVID-19. This chain uses TRBV19 with TRBJ2-2, with 7 positions matching TRBD1. CDR3 sequence (DNA): TGTGCCAGTAGTAGGACAGGAGGCGCGAACACCGGGGAGCTGTTTTTT. Amino acid sequence: CASSRTGGANTGELFF. The full variable domain, with the rest looked up from reference TRBV19 and TRBJ2-2, is DGGITQSPKYLFRKEGQNVTLSCEQNLNHDAMYWYRQDPGQGLRLIYYSQIVNDFQKGDIAEGYSVSREKKESFPLTVTSAQKNPTAFYLCASSRTGGANTGELFFGEGSRLTVL.